These 18 T cell receptor beta chains share one sample of origin, sequenced in a study of identical twins. MiXCR, applied by TCRdb to the 5' RACE reads, yields one record per CDR3 protein. Of 1,800,000 or so distinct CDR3 sequences in the sample, 25% to 35% are singletons; the top ten hold about 0.27%. Specimen: cord blood. The receptors shown here come from a newborn girl in good health.

V is TRBV7-2 and J is TRBJ2-5; maybe TRBD2 (5 bases). The CDR3 sequence is 15 residues long. CDR1 and CDR2 (germline): SGHTA, FQGNSA. Trimming removed 1 base from V and 11 bases from J, with 20 bases in between. CDR3 in DNA: TGTGCCAGCAGCTTAGTCGGACTTGAATACAATGAGCAGTACTTC. Protein product: CASSLVGLEYNEQYF.

CDR3 sequence: CASSPWTAASSGANVLTF. The CDR3 region has the DNA TGTGCCAGCAGTCCATGGACGGCGGCAAGCTCTGGGGCCAACGTCCTGACTTTC. J is TRBJ2-6 and V is TRBV6-1; D gene unclear. CDR1 and CDR2 (germline): MNHNS, SASEGT. The CDR3 is made up of 18 amino acids. The V end was cut by 5 bases, the J end by 0 bases, with 17 bases between.

This chain links TRBV25-1 with TRBJ1-1; D not certain. Germline loops: CDR1 MGHDK, CDR2 SYGVNS. Trimming took 1 base from V and 11 from J, leaving 11 bases between them. CDR3 length: 12 residues. CDR3 residues: CASSESSREAFF. Here the CDR3 DNA reads TGTGCCAGCAGTGAATCTAGCAGAGAGGCTTTCTTT.

The CDR3 DNA reads TGTGCCATCAGTGACTTCCGACAGGGACAGGGTCAGCCCCAGCATTTT. It specifies CAISDFRQGQGQPQHF. The chain links TRBV10-3 to TRBJ1-5, with 9 bases that match TRBD1. Germline loops: CDR1 ENHRY, CDR2 SYGVKD. The junction had 9 bases not matched to a gene; V was cut back by 3 bases and J by 6 bases. The CDR3 covers 16 residues.

The genes are TRBV20-1 and TRBJ1-1, with D perhaps matching TRBD1 (5 bases). This CDR3 is 14 amino acids long. Germline lookup yields CDR1 DFQATT and CDR2 SNEGSKA (reference sequence). V dropped 1 base and J dropped 5 bases, with 14 bases sitting between them. The CDR3 is CSARARRGRTEAFF. The CDR3 DNA reads as TGCAGTGCTAGAGCTCGGCGGGGACGGACTGAAGCTTTCTTT.

As for this clonotype: The junction shows a germline mismatch at one end, possibly a read error. The rearrangement uses TRBV6-6 and TRBJ2-3; D ambiguous. The CDR3 is 14 residues long. Looked up from germline, CDR1 is MNHNY and CDR2 is SVGAGI (reference sequence). This chain's CDR3 is CASSFDIATDTPYF. The CDR3 DNA reads as TGTGCCAGCAGTTTTGATATTGCCACAGATACGCCGTATTTT.

This clonotype was counted a few times. The chain couples TRBV5-1 to TRBJ1-5; TRBD1 aligns across 10 bases. Trimming cost V 8 bases and J 4 bases; bases outside gene matches: 12. Per germline, CDR1 SGHRS and CDR2 YFSETQ. This CDR3 has 16 amino acids. CDR3 amino acids: CASPLIDRGRNQPQHF. The CDR3 bases are TGCGCCAGTCCCCTGATCGACAGGGGGCGAAATCAGCCCCAGCATTTT.

This chain connects TRBV5-1 to TRBJ1-1, with 8 positions matching TRBD1. Germline V gene sequence: CDR1 SGHRS, CDR2 YFSETQ. V lost 4 bases to trimming and J lost 0 bases; unmatched junction nucleotides: 8. The CDR3 has 16 amino acids. The CDR3 nucleotides are TGCGCCAGCAGCCCTTGGACAGGGCGGGTGAACACTGAAGCTTTCTTT. Its protein is CASSPWTGRVNTEAFF.

CDR3 region: CALNVAGLAFTGELFF. The CDR3 bases are TGTGCCTTAAACGTAGCGGGCCTAGCGTTCACCGGGGAGCTGTTTTTT. V and J are TRBV11-2 and TRBJ2-2, with 7 bases identical to TRBD2. V gave up 11 bases and J gave up 4 bases; unmatched junction bases: 16. Germline V gene lookup returns CDR1 SGHAT and CDR2 FQNNGV. The length of the CDR3 is 16 residues.

A few counts support this clonotype. This chain joins TRBV20-1 and TRBJ2-5; D may match TRBD1 or TRBD2 (5 bases each). Germline V gene lookup returns CDR1 DFQATT and CDR2 SNEGSKA (reference sequence). The CDR3 covers 12 residues. V lost 6 bases and J lost 11, with 19 bases in between. The CDR3 loop reads CSAFGAGNEQYF. CDR3 coding DNA: TGCAGTGCGTTCGGGGCGGGCAATGAGCAGTACTTC.

This clonotype turned up a few times. V gene TRBV19 combines with J gene TRBJ2-3, with a tentative D call TRBD2 (6 bases). The CDR3 consists of 15 residues. Germline assignment: CDR1 LNHDA and CDR2 SQIVND (reference sequence). Trimming left V 0 bases short and J 5 bases short, with 12 bases between. CDR3 in DNA: TGTGCCAGTAGTATAGATTGGAGGGGAAGAGATACGCAGTATTTT. Protein sequence: CASSIDWRGRDTQYF.

The V call is TRBV4-1, the J call TRBJ2-7; no reliable D call. Trimming shortened V by 0 bases and J by 0 bases, and 6 bases separated the two germline ends. Germline CDR1 is MGHRA and CDR2 is YSYEKL. This CDR3 is 14 amino acids long. The CDR3 region is CASSQDWNSYEQYF. The CDR3 region has the DNA TGCGCCAGCAGCCAAGATTGGAACTCCTACGAGCAGTACTTC.

As regards this clonotype: The junction departs from the called germline gene at one end, perhaps through a read error. The chain uses TRBV12-3 or TRBV12-4 and TRBJ1-4, with a weak D call TRBD1 (5 bases). This CDR3 contains 16 residues. CDR3 sequence reads: CASSLYRTTTNEKLFF. The CDR3 DNA follows: TGTGCCAGCAGTTTATACAGGACAACAACGAATGAAAAACTGTTTTTT.

This clonotype was counted a few times. V gene TRBV29-1 combines with J gene TRBJ2-1; TRBD1 matches at 7 bases. This CDR3 region has 16 residues. Germline CDR1 SQVTM, CDR2 ANQGSEA. J was trimmed by 2 bases and V by 2 bases; bases with no gene match: 9. CDR3 in amino acids: CSVEQGRDSAYNEQFF. In nucleotides, the CDR3 is TGCAGCGTTGAACAGGGTAGGGACAGTGCCTACAATGAGCAGTTCTTC.

V usage is TRBV29-1 and J usage is TRBJ2-7; no definite D call. The germline V and J ends were trimmed by 5 bases and 6 bases, with 17 bases remaining between them. Germline V lookup: CDR1 SQVTM, CDR2 ANQGSEA. The CDR3 loop spans 13 amino acids. The CDR3 spells CSVTWGILSEQYF. CDR3 DNA: TGCAGCGTTACCTGGGGAATTCTTAGCGAGCAGTACTTC.

This clonotype was seen many times. The genes are TRBV14 and TRBJ1-1, with D hard to call. The CDR3 spans 15 residues. Germline loops: CDR1 SGHDN, CDR2 FVKESK. V was shortened by 4 bases and J by 1 base, with 13 bases between the two germline ends. The CDR3: CASSLAPGRNTEAFF. The DNA of the CDR3 is TGTGCCAGCAGCCTCGCGCCGGGCCGGAACACTGAAGCTTTCTTT.

The table lists this clonotype with a few counts. The rearrangement links TRBV19 to TRBJ2-5, with D perhaps matching TRBD2 (6 bases). Near its end, the DNA agrees better with TRBJ2-7, so the J call may be wrong. Germline values: CDR1 LNHDA, CDR2 SQIVND (reference sequence). This CDR3 comprises 13 residues. The DNA for the CDR3 is TGTGCCAGTAGTATAGTCGGGGGAGACGAGCAGTACTTC. Translating gives CASSIVGGDEQYF.

This clonotype was picked up a small number of times. V gene TRBV24-1 combines with J gene TRBJ1-5; TRBD1 might be the D (6 bases). The CDR3 extends over 17 amino acids. The germline V gene has CDR1 KGHDR and CDR2 SFDVKD. Trimming shortened V by 0 bases and J by 4 bases, and 15 bases separated the two germline ends. This chain's CDR3 is CATSDLRDKRGNQPQHF. CDR3 DNA: TGTGCCACCAGTGATTTGCGGGACAAAAGAGGGAATCAGCCCCAGCATTTT.